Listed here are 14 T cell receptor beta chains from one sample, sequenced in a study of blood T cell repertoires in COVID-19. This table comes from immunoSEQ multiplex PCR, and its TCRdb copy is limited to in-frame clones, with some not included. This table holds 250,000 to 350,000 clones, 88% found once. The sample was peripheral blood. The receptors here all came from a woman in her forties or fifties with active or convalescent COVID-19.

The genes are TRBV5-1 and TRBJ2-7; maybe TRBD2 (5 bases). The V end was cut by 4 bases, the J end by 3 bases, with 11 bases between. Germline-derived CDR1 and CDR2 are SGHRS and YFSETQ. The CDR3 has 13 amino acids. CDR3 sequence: CASSLRGIYEQYF. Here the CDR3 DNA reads TGCGCCAGCAGCCTCCGGGGTATCTACGAGCAGTACTTC. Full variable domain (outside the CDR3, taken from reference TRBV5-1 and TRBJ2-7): KAGVTQTPRYLIKTRGQQVTLSCSPISGHRSVSWYQQTPGQGLQFLFEYFSETQRNKGNFPGRFSGRQFSNSRSEMNVSTLELGDSALYLCASSLRGIYEQYFGPGTRLTVT.

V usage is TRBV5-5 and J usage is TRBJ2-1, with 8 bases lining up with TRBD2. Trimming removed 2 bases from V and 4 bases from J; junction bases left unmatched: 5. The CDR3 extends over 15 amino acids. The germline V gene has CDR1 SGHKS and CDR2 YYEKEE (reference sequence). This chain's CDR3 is CASSLVAGGYNEQFF. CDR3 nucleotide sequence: TGTGCCAGCAGCTTAGTCGCGGGGGGTTACAATGAGCAGTTCTTC. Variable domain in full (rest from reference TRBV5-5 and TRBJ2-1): DAGVTQSPTHLIKTRGQQVTLRCSPISGHKSVSWYQQVLGQGPQFIFQYYEKEERGRGNFPDRFSARQFPNYSSELNVNALLLGDSALYLCASSLVAGGYNEQFFGPGTRLTVL.

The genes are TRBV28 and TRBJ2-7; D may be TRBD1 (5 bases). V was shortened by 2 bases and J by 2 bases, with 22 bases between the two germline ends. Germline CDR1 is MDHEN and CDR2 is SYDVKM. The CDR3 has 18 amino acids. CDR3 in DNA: TGTGCCAGCAGTTTACTTCGTTTATATGGTGTCAGGGCCTACGAGCAGTACTTC. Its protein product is CASSLLRLYGVRAYEQYF.

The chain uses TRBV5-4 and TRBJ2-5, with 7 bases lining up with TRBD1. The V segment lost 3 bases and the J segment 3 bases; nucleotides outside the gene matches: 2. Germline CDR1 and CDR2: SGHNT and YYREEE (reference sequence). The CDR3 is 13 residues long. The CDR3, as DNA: TGTGCCAGCAGCTCCGGGACAGAAGAGACCCAGTACTTC. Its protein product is CASSSGTEETQYF.

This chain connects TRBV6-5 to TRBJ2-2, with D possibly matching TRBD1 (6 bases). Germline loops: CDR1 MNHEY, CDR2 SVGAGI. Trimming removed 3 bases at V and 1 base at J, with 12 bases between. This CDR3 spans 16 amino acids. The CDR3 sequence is CASSYVWGQNTGELFF. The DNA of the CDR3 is TGTGCCAGCAGTTATGTGTGGGGACAGAACACCGGGGAGCTGTTTTTT.

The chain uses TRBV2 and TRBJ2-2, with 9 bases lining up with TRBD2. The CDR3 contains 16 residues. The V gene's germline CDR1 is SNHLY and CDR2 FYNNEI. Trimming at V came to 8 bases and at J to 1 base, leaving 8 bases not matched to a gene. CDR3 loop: CASLGLAGMNTGELFF. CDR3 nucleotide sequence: TGTGCCAGCTTAGGCCTAGCGGGGATGAACACCGGGGAGCTGTTTTTT.

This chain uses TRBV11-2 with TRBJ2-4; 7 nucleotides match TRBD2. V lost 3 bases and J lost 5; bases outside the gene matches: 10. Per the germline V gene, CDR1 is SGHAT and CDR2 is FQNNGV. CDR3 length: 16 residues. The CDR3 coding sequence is TGTGCCAGCAGCTTGTGGGGTCGCGGGGGAGAAAACATTCAGTACTTC. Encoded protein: CASSLWGRGGENIQYF.

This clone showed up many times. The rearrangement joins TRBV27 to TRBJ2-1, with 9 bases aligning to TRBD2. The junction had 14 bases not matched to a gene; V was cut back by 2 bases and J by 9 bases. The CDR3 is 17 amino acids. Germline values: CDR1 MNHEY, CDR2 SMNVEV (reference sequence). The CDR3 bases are TGTGCCAGCAGTTTAAAGGCAGGGGGGACTAGCAGGAGTGAGCAGTTCTTC. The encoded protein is CASSLKAGGTSRSEQFF.

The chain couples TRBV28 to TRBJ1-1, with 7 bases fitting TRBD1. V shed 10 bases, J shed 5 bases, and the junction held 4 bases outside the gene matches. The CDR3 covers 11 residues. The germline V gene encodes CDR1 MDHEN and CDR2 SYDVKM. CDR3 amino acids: CATTGLTEAFF. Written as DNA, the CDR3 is TGTGCCACGACAGGGTTGACTGAAGCTTTCTTT.

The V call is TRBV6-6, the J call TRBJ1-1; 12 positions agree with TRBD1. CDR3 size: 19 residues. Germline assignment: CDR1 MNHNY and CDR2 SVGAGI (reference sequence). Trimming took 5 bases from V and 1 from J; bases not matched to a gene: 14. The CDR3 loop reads CASSPARDRGPRTNTEAFF. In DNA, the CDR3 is TGTGCCAGCAGTCCTGCCCGGGACAGGGGGCCGAGGACGAACACTGAAGCTTTCTTT.

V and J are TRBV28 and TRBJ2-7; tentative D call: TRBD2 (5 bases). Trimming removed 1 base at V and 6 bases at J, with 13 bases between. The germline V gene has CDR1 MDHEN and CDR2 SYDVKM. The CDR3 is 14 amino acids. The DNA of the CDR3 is TGTGCCAGCAGTTTATCGTTCGGGGTCCGCGAGCAGTACTTC. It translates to CASSLSFGVREQYF. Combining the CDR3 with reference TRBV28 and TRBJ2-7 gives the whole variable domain DVKVTQSSRYLVKRTGEKVFLECVQDMDHENMFWYRQDPGLGLRLIYFSYDVKMKEKGDIPEGYSVSREKKERFSLILESASTNQTSMYLCASSLSFGVREQYFGPGTRLTVT.

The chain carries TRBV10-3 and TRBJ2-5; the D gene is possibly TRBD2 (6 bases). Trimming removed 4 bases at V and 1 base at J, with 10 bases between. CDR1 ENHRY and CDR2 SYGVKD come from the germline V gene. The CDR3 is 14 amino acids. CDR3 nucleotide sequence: TGTGCCATCAGTGTGGGGGGAACCCAAGAGACCCAGTACTTC. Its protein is CAISVGGTQETQYF.

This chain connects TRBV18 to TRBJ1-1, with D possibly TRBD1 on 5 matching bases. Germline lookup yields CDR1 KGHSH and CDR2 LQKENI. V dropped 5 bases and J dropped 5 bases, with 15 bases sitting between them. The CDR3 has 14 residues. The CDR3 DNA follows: TGTGCCAGCTCATCGTCCTCAGGGTTGACTGAAGCTTTCTTT. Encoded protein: CASSSSSGLTEAFF. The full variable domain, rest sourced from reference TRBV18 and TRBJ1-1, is NAGVMQNPRHLVRRRGQEARLRCSPMKGHSHVYWYRQLPEEGLKFMVYLQKENIIDESGMPKERFSAEFPKEGPSILRIQQVVRGDSAAYFCASSSSSGLTEAFFGQGTRLTVV.

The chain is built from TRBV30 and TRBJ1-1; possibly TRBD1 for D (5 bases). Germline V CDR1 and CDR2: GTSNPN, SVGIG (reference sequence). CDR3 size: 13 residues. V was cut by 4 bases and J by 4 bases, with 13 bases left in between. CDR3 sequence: CAWIIWGGTEAFF. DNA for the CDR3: TGTGCCTGGATAATCTGGGGGGGCACTGAAGCTTTCTTT. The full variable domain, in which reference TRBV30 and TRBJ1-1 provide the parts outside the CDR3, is SQTIHQWPATLVQPVGSPLSLECTVEGTSNPNLYWYRQAAGRGLQLLFYSVGIGQISSEVPQNLSASRPQDRQFILSSKKLLLSDSGFYLCAWIIWGGTEAFFGQGTRLTVV.